A selection of T cell receptor beta chains follows, all from one sample in a study of tumor-infiltrating lymphocytes in oesophageal squamous cell carcinoma. TCRdb passed the PCR reads through MiXCR, listing each CDR3 protein once. Of 15,000 to 20,000 distinct CDR3 sequences detected, about 50% appear once; the ten largest clones hold about 25%. Sequenced: esophageal tumor tissue. Source of these receptors: a male donor with esophageal squamous cell carcinoma. The CDR3 runs from the conserved cysteine through the conserved F or W. The order of the fields is CDR3 length, clone size, V gene, J gene, D gene, CDR3 DNA, CDR3 protein. D genes are given only for firm matches. Rows may omit the clone size; those that give it use once, few, many or a size class.

len: 17; abundance: NA; v_gene: TRBV3-1; j_gene: TRBJ2-3; d_gene: TRBD1; CDR3nt: TGTGCCAGCAGCCAAGATAGTTTCGGACAGGGTACAGATACGCAGTATTTT; CDR3aa: CASSQDSFGQGTDTQYF
len: 13; abundance: NA; v_gene: TRBV12-3/TRBV12-4; j_gene: TRBJ2-1; d_gene: NA; CDR3nt: TGTGCCAGCAGTTTTCAGACAGACAATGAGCAGTTCTTC; CDR3aa: CASSFQTDNEQFF
len: 14; abundance: many; v_gene: TRBV28; j_gene: TRBJ2-3; d_gene: NA; CDR3nt: TGTGCCAGCAGTTCCAGGGTCGGCACAGATACGCAGTATTTT; CDR3aa: CASSSRVGTDTQYF
len: 20; abundance: many; v_gene: TRBV7-6; j_gene: TRBJ2-1; d_gene: TRBD2; CDR3nt: TGTGCCAGCAGCGGGGCACCGGGACTAGCGGGAGAGCTCTCCTACAATGAGCAGTTCTTC; CDR3aa: CASSGAPGLAGELSYNEQFF
len: 15; abundance: NA; v_gene: TRBV7-2; j_gene: TRBJ2-5; d_gene: TRBD1; CDR3nt: TGTGCCAGCAGCCCACAGACAGGGTGGGGGGAGACCCAGTACTTC; CDR3aa: CASSPQTGWGETQYF
len: 14; abundance: NA; v_gene: TRBV7-3; j_gene: TRBJ2-7; d_gene: NA; CDR3nt: TGTGCCAGCAGCTTAACTGGCGGGGCCTACGAGCAGTACTTC; CDR3aa: CASSLTGGAYEQYF
len: 14; abundance: once; v_gene: TRBV6-1; j_gene: TRBJ2-7; d_gene: NA; CDR3nt: TGTGCCAGCAGTTCCGGGACACGATCCTACGAGCAGTACTTC; CDR3aa: CASSSGTRSYEQYF
len: 14; abundance: medium-sized; v_gene: TRBV7-6; j_gene: TRBJ2-7; d_gene: NA; CDR3nt: TGTGCCAGCAGCGCGACTGTTATGGGCTACGAGCAGTACTTC; CDR3aa: CASSATVMGYEQYF
len: 13; abundance: NA; v_gene: TRBV12-3/TRBV12-4; j_gene: TRBJ2-3; d_gene: NA; CDR3nt: TGTGCCAGCACCGACTACTTCACAGATACGCAGTATTTT; CDR3aa: CASTDYFTDTQYF
len: 14; abundance: NA; v_gene: TRBV10-1; j_gene: TRBJ2-7; d_gene: NA; CDR3nt: TGCGCCAGCAGTGAGGCTAGCGCAGACAATGAGCAGTACTTC; CDR3aa: CASSEASADNEQYF
len: 19; abundance: NA; v_gene: TRBV5-1; j_gene: TRBJ2-7; d_gene: TRBD2; CDR3nt: TGCGCCAGCAGCTTGGGGTCCGTGTCGACTAGCGGGGTTCCCTACGAGCAGTACTTC; CDR3aa: CASSLGSVSTSGVPYEQYF
len: 12; abundance: many; v_gene: TRBV6-1; j_gene: TRBJ2-1; d_gene: TRBD1; CDR3nt: TGTGCCAGCAGTGGACAGGGGAATGAGCAGTTCTTC; CDR3aa: CASSGQGNEQFF
len: 13; abundance: few; v_gene: TRBV7-2; j_gene: TRBJ2-7; d_gene: TRBD2; CDR3nt: TGTGCCACCAGCGGGATTAGATCCTACGAGCAGTACTTC; CDR3aa: CATSGIRSYEQYF
len: 14; abundance: NA; v_gene: TRBV7-4; j_gene: TRBJ2-7; d_gene: NA; CDR3nt: TGTGCCAGCAGCGAAAGCGGCCTCTCCTACGAGCAGTACTTC; CDR3aa: CASSESGLSYEQYF
len: 16; abundance: NA; v_gene: TRBV7-9; j_gene: TRBJ1-2; d_gene: TRBD1; CDR3nt: TGTGCCAGCAGCTTAGGGACAGGGACTTTTAACTATGGCTACACCTTC; CDR3aa: CASSLGTGTFNYGYTF
len: 15; abundance: once; v_gene: TRBV6-1; j_gene: TRBJ2-7; d_gene: TRBD1; CDR3nt: TGTGCCAGCAGTGAGTTGGAGGACAGGGGGCCCGAGCAGTACTTC; CDR3aa: CASSELEDRGPEQYF
len: 14; abundance: many; v_gene: TRBV5-1; j_gene: TRBJ2-7; d_gene: NA; CDR3nt: TGCGCCAGCAGCTCCGGGTCTAGCGAATACGAGCAGTACTTC; CDR3aa: CASSSGSSEYEQYF
len: 15; abundance: few; v_gene: TRBV7-2; j_gene: TRBJ2-1; d_gene: TRBD1; CDR3nt: TGTGCCAGCAGCCTACCGGGACAGAAGGTCAATGAGCAGTTCTTC; CDR3aa: CASSLPGQKVNEQFF
len: 12; abundance: NA; v_gene: TRBV5-6; j_gene: TRBJ2-1; d_gene: NA; CDR3nt: TGTGCCAGCAGCCAAGGGGTTCAGGAGCAGTTCTTC; CDR3aa: CASSQGVQEQFF
len: 16; abundance: medium-sized; v_gene: TRBV6-1; j_gene: TRBJ1-4; d_gene: NA; CDR3nt: TGTGCCAGCAGTGAACTGACAGGCGCAACTAATGAAAAACTGTTTTTT; CDR3aa: CASSELTGATNEKLFF
len: 13; abundance: few; v_gene: TRBV10-2; j_gene: TRBJ2-3; d_gene: NA; CDR3nt: TGCGCCAGCAGTGAGCAGATCAGGTATACGCAGTATTTT; CDR3aa: CASSEQIRYTQYF
len: 16; abundance: many; v_gene: TRBV6-1; j_gene: TRBJ1-5; d_gene: TRBD1; CDR3nt: TGTGCCAGCAGTTTGACAGGGCCAAACAGCAATCAGCCCCAGCATTTT; CDR3aa: CASSLTGPNSNQPQHF
len: 12; abundance: many; v_gene: TRBV27; j_gene: TRBJ2-1; d_gene: NA; CDR3nt: TGTGCCAGCAGGGAGCTGGTTGGTGAGCAGTTCTTC; CDR3aa: CASRELVGEQFF
len: 15; abundance: NA; v_gene: TRBV29-1; j_gene: TRBJ2-2; d_gene: TRBD2; CDR3nt: TGCAGCGTTGAACTAGCGGGAGGTAACACCGGGGAGCTGTTTTTT; CDR3aa: CSVELAGGNTGELFF
len: 13; abundance: many; v_gene: TRBV20-1; j_gene: TRBJ2-7; d_gene: NA; CDR3nt: TGCAGTGCTAGAGGGCAGATCTCCTACGAGCAGTACTTC; CDR3aa: CSARGQISYEQYF
len: 13; abundance: NA; v_gene: TRBV28; j_gene: TRBJ2-7; d_gene: TRBD1; CDR3nt: TGTGCCAGCAGACAGGGGACGAGGAACGAGCAGTACTTC; CDR3aa: CASRQGTRNEQYF
len: 17; abundance: many; v_gene: TRBV4-1; j_gene: TRBJ2-3; d_gene: TRBD2; CDR3nt: TGCGCCAGCAGCCGGGGACTAGCGGGAGGGCCCGGGGATACGCAGTATTTT; CDR3aa: CASSRGLAGGPGDTQYF
len: 12; abundance: NA; v_gene: TRBV7-2; j_gene: TRBJ2-1; d_gene: NA; CDR3nt: TGTGCCAGCAGCCCTTCGAGGAACGAGCAGTTCTTC; CDR3aa: CASSPSRNEQFF
len: 17; abundance: NA; v_gene: TRBV7-6; j_gene: TRBJ1-1; d_gene: NA; CDR3nt: TGTGCCAGCAGCAAGGACCTACGGCTGACACTGGAGACTGAAGCTTTCTTT; CDR3aa: CASSKDLRLTLETEAFF